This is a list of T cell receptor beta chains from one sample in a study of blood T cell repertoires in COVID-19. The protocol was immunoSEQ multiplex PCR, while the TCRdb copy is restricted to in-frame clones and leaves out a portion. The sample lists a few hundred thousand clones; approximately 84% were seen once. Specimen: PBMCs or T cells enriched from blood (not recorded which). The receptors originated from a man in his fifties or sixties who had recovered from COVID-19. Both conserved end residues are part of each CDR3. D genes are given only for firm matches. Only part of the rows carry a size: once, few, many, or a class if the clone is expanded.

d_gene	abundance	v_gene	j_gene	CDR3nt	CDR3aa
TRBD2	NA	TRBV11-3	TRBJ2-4	TGTGCCAGCAGCCGCGAGACTAGCGGGAGGGCCAAAAACATTCAGTACTTC	CASSRETSGRAKNIQYF
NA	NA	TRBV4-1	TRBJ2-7	TGCGCCAGCAGCCAACTCAAAGGGGCGTATGAGCAGTACTTC	CASSQLKGAYEQYF
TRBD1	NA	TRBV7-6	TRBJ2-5	TGTGCCAGCAGCTCCTCGGGGACAGGGGTATCAGAGACCCAGTACTTC	CASSSSGTGVSETQYF
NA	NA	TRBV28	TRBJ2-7	TGTGCCAGCAGTTTCGTCCCAAGCGGAACCACCCACGAGCAGTACTTC	CASSFVPSGTTHEQYF
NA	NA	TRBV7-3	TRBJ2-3	TGTGCCAGCAGCTTACCGACGTGCCGTGGCAGAGACGACAACTCAGCCACAGATACGCAGTATTTT	CASSLPTCRGRDDNSATDTQYF
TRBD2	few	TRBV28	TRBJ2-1	TGTGCCAGCAGTTTATTTGCGGGAGGGCCCACTGAGCAGTTCTTC	CASSLFAGGPTEQFF
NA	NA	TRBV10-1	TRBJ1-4	TGCGCCAGCAGTGACGCGGGGTCTGGGGAAAAACTGTTTTTT	CASSDAGSGEKLFF
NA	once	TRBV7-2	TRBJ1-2	TGTGCCAGCAGCCCCCCAGGCAGGGCTGCTGGCTACACCTTC	CASSPPGRAAGYTF
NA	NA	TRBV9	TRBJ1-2	TGTGCCAGCAGCCCCCGGGAGCGTGGTGGCTACACCTTC	CASSPRERGGYTF
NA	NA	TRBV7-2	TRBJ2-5	TGTGCCAGCAGCTGGGGGGTGGCAGAGACCCAGTACTTC	CASSWGVAETQYF
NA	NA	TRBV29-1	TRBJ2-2	TGCAGCGTTGAGGGTTACAGGGCCCGCACCGGGGAGCTGTTTTTT	CSVEGYRARTGELFF
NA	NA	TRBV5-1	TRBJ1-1	TGCGCCAGCAGCTTGGGGCCAGCGGTAAACACTGAAGCTTTCTTT	CASSLGPAVNTEAFF
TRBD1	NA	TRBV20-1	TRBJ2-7	TGCAGTGCAAGTACCGGGACAGGGAGCTCCTACGAGCAGTACTTC	CSASTGTGSSYEQYF
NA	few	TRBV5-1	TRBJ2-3	TGCGCCAGCAGCCTCCGGGTCCACACAGATACGCAGTATTTT	CASSLRVHTDTQYF
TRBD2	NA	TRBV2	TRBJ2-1	TGTGCCAGCAGGTCCGGGACTAGCGGGGGGGAGAATGAGCAGTTCTTC	CASRSGTSGGENEQFF
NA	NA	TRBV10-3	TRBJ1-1	TGTGCCATCAGTGAGGGGGGCAGGATGAACACTGAAGCTTTCTTT	CAISEGGRMNTEAFF
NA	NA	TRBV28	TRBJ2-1	TGTGCCAGCAGTTTATACGCGATTGAGCAGTTCTTC	CASSLYAIEQFF
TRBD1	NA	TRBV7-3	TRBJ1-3	TGTGCCAGCAGCCCGGACAGGTCTGGAAACACCATATATTTT	CASSPDRSGNTIYF
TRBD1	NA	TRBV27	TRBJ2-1	TGTGCCAGCAGTCGACAGGGTATGAGCTCCTACAATGAGCAGTTCTTC	CASSRQGMSSYNEQFF
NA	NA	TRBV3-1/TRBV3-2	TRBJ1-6	TGTGCCAGCAGCCGCTGGCAGGTGCCCTATAATTCACCCCTCCACTTT	CASSRWQVPYNSPLHF
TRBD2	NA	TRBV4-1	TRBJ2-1	TGCGCCAGCACCCCTGGGCGGGGGGCAGGCTCCTACAATGAGCAGTTCTTC	CASTPGRGAGSYNEQFF
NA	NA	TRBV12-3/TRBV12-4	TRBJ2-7	TGTGCCAGCAGTTTACGGGGTGGGGAGCAGTACTTC	CASSLRGGEQYF
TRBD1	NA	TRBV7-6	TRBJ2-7	TGTGCCAGCAGCCCCCTGGACAGGGAGTTTCCCTACGAGCAGTACTTC	CASSPLDREFPYEQYF
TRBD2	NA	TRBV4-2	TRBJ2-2	TGTGCCAGCAGCCAAGATCCTAGCGGGGCCGGAAACACCGGGGAGCTGTTTTTT	CASSQDPSGAGNTGELFF
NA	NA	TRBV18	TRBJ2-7	TGTGCCAGCTCACAAAAAGGGGGAAGCGAGCAGTACTTC	CASSQKGGSEQYF
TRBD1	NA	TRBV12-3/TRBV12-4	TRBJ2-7	TGTGCCAGCAGTCGACAGGGATACGAGCAGTACTTC	CASSRQGYEQYF
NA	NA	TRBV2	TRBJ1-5	TGTGCCAGCAGTGCAGGGATTAATCAGCCCCAGCATTTT	CASSAGINQPQHF
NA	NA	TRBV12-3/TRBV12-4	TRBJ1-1	TGTGCCAGCAGTTTTTGGGGGGACACTGAAGCTTTCTTT	CASSFWGDTEAFF
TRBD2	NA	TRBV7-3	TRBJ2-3	TGTGCCAGCAGCTGGTCTAGCGGGGGGCCCGGGGATACGCAGTATTTT	CASSWSSGGPGDTQYF
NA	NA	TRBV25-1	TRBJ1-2	TGTGCCAGCAGTGTAACATCAAACTATGGCTACACCTTC	CASSVTSNYGYTF
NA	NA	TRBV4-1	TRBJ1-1	TGCGCCAGCAGCTCATACCGGGGAGGCAACACTGAAGCTTTCTTT	CASSSYRGGNTEAFF
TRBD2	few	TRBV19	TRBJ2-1	TGTGCCAGTAGTATTGACTTCCCTAGCGGGATAGGGTCCTACAATGAGCAGTTCTTC	CASSIDFPSGIGSYNEQFF
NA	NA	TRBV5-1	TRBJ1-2	TGCGCCAGCAGCCTTACAGGGAAGGACTATGGCTACACCTTC	CASSLTGKDYGYTF
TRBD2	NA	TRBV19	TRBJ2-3	TGTGCCAGTAGTAGGCCCACTAGCGGGGGGCTCGGCACAGATACGCAGTATTTT	CASSRPTSGGLGTDTQYF
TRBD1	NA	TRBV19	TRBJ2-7	TGTGCCAGTAGTAAACAGGGGGCACTGAACGAGCAGTACTTC	CASSKQGALNEQYF